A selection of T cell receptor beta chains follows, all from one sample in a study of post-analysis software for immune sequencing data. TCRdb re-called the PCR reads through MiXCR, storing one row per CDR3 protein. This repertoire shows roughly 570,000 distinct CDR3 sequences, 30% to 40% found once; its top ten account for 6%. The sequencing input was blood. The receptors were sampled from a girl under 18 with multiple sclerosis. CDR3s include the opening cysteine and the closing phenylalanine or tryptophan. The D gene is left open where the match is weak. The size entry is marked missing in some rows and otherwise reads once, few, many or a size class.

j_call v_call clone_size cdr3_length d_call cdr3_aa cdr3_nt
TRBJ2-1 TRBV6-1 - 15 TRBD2 CASRELAGAYNEQFF TGTGCCAGCAGAGAACTAGCGGGGGCCTACAATGAGCAGTTCTTC
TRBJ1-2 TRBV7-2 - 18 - CASSLAGGRGSAYYGYTF TGTGCCAGCAGCTTAGCGGGCGGCAGGGGCTCAGCGTACTATGGCTACACCTTC
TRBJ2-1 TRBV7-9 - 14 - CASSSGLALGEQFF TGTGCCAGCAGCTCAGGGCTAGCCCTCGGGGAGCAGTTCTTC
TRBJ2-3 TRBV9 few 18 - CASSVAGGGATGSDTQYF TGTGCCAGCAGCGTAGCCGGGGGAGGAGCGACCGGTTCAGATACGCAGTATTTT
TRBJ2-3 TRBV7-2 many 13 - CASRPGGTDTQYF TGTGCCAGCAGACCGGGGGGCACAGATACGCAGTATTTT
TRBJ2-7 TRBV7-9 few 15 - CASSLGQGKSYEQYF TGTGCCAGCAGCTTAGGGCAGGGGAAATCCTACGAGCAGTACTTC
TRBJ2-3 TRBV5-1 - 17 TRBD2 CASSFTSGGAPTDTQYF TGCGCCAGCAGCTTTACTAGCGGGGGGGCCCCCACAGATACGCAGTATTTT
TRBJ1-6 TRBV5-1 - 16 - CASSQSGYPNNSPLHF TGCGCCAGCAGCCAATCAGGGTATCCAAATAATTCACCCCTCCACTTT
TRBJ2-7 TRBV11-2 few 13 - CAIELRGTYEQYF TGTGCCATCGAGCTTAGGGGGACCTACGAGCAGTACTTC
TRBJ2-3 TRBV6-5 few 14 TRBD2 CASSGTSGADTQYF TGTGCCAGCAGCGGGACTAGCGGGGCAGATACGCAGTATTTT
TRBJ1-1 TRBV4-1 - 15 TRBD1 CASSQQDRFYTEAFF TGCGCCAGCAGCCAACAGGACAGGTTTTACACTGAAGCTTTCTTT
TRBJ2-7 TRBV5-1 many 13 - CASGTGSSYEQYF TGCGCCAGCGGAACAGGGTCCTCCTACGAGCAGTACTTC
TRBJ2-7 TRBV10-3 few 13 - CAISPTESYEQYF TGTGCCATCAGCCCGACGGAATCCTACGAGCAGTACTTC
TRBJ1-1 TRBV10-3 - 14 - CAISESGRIPEAFF TGTGCCATCAGTGAGTCAGGCAGGATTCCTGAAGCTTTCTTT
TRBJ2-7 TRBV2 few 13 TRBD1 CASRMDRGVEQYF TGTGCCAGCAGGATGGACAGGGGTGTCGAGCAGTACTTC
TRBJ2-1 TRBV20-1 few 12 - CSARDIPNEQFF TGCAGTGCTAGAGATATTCCCAATGAGCAGTTCTTC
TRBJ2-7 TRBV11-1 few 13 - CATPSGSAYEQYF TGTGCCACCCCTTCGGGCTCGGCCTACGAGCAGTACTTC
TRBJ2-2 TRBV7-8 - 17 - CASSLVLAVRNTGELFF TGTGCCAGCAGCTTAGTATTAGCGGTGAGGAACACCGGGGAGCTGTTTTTT
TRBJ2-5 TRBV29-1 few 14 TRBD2 CSAHRGGYQETQYF TGCAGCGCACATCGGGGAGGGTATCAAGAGACCCAGTACTTC
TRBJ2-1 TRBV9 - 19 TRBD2 CASSSPDGRGALKYDEQFF TGTGCCAGCAGCTCCCCCGACGGGCGGGGGGCCCTTAAATACGATGAGCAGTTCTTC
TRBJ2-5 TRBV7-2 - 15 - CASSLGTGSHNEQYF TGTGCCAGCAGCTTGGGGACCGGATCCCACAATGAGCAGTACTTC
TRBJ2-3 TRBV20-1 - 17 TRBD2 CSAGWGVGLADTDTQYF TGCAGTGCTGGATGGGGCGTAGGACTAGCGGACACAGATACGCAGTATTTT